Each of the 9 T cell receptor beta chains below was sequenced from the same sample in a study of blood T cell repertoires in COVID-19 (dated by TCRdb to the early 2020s). Library preparation used the immunoSEQ multiplex PCR assay. This is the immuneACCESS table as TCRdb keeps it, with only in-frame sequences that have V and J called. A part of the clones is gone; compared with another copy, unresolved V genes explain less than half, and the rest is unexplained. This sample comprises fewer than 150,000 clones, approximately 86% of them detected only once. Of the sample, 18% falls within the top ten clones. Sequenced sample: peripheral blood. These receptors all stem from a woman in her forties or fifties who had recovered from COVID-19.

This clone was observed once. The CDR3 protein is CASSYTRLAGVGEQFF. DNA of the CDR3: TGTGCCAGCAGTTATACTAGGCTAGCGGGAGTGGGTGAGCAGTTCTTC. V usage is TRBV2 and J usage is TRBJ2-1, with TRBD2 matching over 10 bases. CDR3 size: 16 residues. CDR1 and CDR2 (germline): SNHLY, FYNNEI. The V segment lost 5 bases and the J segment 9 bases; nucleotides outside the gene matches: 13.

The chain employs TRBV18 and TRBJ1-1, with unresolved D. V was pared by 2 bases and J by 1 base, with 14 bases between. Germline CDR1 is KGHSH and CDR2 is LQKENI. The CDR3 runs to 16 residues. This chain's CDR3 is CASSPSRLPTNTEAFF. The CDR3 region has the DNA TGTGCCAGCTCACCATCACGACTTCCGACGAACACTGAAGCTTTCTTT. Using reference TRBV18 and TRBJ1-1 for the parts outside the CDR3, the full variable domain is NAGVMQNPRHLVRRRGQEARLRCSPMKGHSHVYWYRQLPEEGLKFMVYLQKENIIDESGMPKERFSAEFPKEGPSILRIQQVVRGDSAAYFCASSPSRLPTNTEAFFGQGTRLTVV.

This clone was counted between two and nine times. The rearrangement links TRBV7-3 to TRBJ2-1, with D possibly matching TRBD2 (7 bases). The germline CDR1 and CDR2 sequences are SGHTA and FQGTGA. Between the trimmed V and J ends, which lost 5 bases and 4 bases, there was a span of 15 bases. This CDR3 has 15 residues. CDR3 amino acids: CASSPGAGEYNEQFF. In nucleotides, the CDR3 is TGTGCCAGCAGCCCAGGGGCGGGGGAGTACAATGAGCAGTTCTTC.

The genes are TRBV12-5 and TRBJ1-6, with 8 bases lining up with TRBD1. CDR1 LGHNT and CDR2 FRNRAP come from the germline V gene. This CDR3 spans 13 amino acids. V dropped 5 bases and J dropped 10; count of bases not matched to a gene: 4. CDR3 loop: CASGDRGGSPLHF. The CDR3 coding sequence is TGTGCTAGTGGTGACAGGGGTGGATCACCCCTCCACTTT.

The chain links TRBV28 to TRBJ1-5, with D tentatively TRBD1 (6 bases). V was shortened by 3 bases and J by 6 bases, with 12 bases between the two germline ends. The CDR3 covers 14 residues. Germline CDR1 MDHEN, CDR2 SYDVKM. CDR3 bases: TGTGCCAGCAGTTTTTCAGGGGAGGGTCAGCCCCAGCATTTT. This translates into CASSFSGEGQPQHF. The whole variable domain, remainder taken from reference TRBV28 and TRBJ1-5, is DVKVTQSSRYLVKRTGEKVFLECVQDMDHENMFWYRQDPGLGLRLIYFSYDVKMKEKGDIPEGYSVSREKKERFSLILESASTNQTSMYLCASSFSGEGQPQHFGDGTRLSIL.

The V gene is TRBV12-5, the J gene TRBJ2-1; 7 bases match TRBD1. Germline V gene lookup returns CDR1 LGHNT and CDR2 FRNRAP. This CDR3 has 14 residues. V gave up 1 base and J gave up 7 bases; unmatched junction bases: 4. CDR3 loop: CASGLGQGGNEQFF. The DNA of the CDR3 is TGTGCTAGTGGTTTGGGACAGGGTGGGAATGAGCAGTTCTTC.

The chain has TRBV27 and TRBJ1-4; TRBD1 matches at 7 bases. From germline, CDR1 is MNHEY and CDR2 SMNVEV (reference sequence). The CDR3 totals 14 residues. The ends lost 8 bases at V and 4 bases at J; junction bases unmatched: 7. CDR3 sequence (DNA): TGTGCCAGCGGGCAACAGGGGAATAATGAAAAACTGTTTTTT. Protein: CASGQQGNNEKLFF.

The rearrangement joins TRBV7-9 to TRBJ1-2; the match to TRBD1 covers 10 bases. V was pared by 5 bases and J by 6 bases, with 12 bases of the junction left unmatched. CDR1 and CDR2 from the germline V gene are SEHNR and FQNEAQ (reference sequence). The CDR3 is 16 residues long. The CDR3 loop is CASSKQPGQGRNGYTF. The CDR3 DNA sequence: TGTGCCAGCAGCAAACAGCCGGGACAGGGGAGGAATGGCTACACCTTC.

This chain uses TRBV7-2 with TRBJ1-3; TRBD1 is a possible D gene (5 bases). The CDR3 runs to 15 residues. Trimming shortened V by 1 base and J by 2 bases, and 9 bases separated the two germline ends. Germline V gives CDR1 SGHTA, CDR2 FQGNSA. The CDR3 region has the DNA TGTGCCAGCAGCTTAGGTGGCAGGGCTGGAAACACCATATATTTT. Residues: CASSLGGRAGNTIYF. The full variable domain, in which reference TRBV7-2 and TRBJ1-3 provide the parts outside the CDR3, is GAGVSQSPSNKVTEKGKDVELRCDPISGHTALYWYRQSLGQGLEFLIYFQGNSAPDKSGLPSDRFSAERTGGSVSTLTIQRTQQEDSAVYLCASSLGGRAGNTIYFGEGSWLTVV.